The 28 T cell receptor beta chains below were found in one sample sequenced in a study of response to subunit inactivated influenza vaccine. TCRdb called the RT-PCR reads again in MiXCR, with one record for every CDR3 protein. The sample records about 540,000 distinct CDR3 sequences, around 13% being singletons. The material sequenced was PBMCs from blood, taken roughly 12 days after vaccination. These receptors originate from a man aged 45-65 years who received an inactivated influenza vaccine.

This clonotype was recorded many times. The CDR3 DNA is TGTGCCAGCAGTTTGGTCGGCACAGGAGGATCACCCCTCCACTTT. This sequence encodes CASSLVGTGGSPLHF. This chain joins TRBV12-3 or TRBV12-4 and TRBJ1-6; a weak D match, TRBD1 (5 bases). The V end was cut by 3 bases, the J end by 10 bases, with 16 bases between. This CDR3 region has 15 residues.

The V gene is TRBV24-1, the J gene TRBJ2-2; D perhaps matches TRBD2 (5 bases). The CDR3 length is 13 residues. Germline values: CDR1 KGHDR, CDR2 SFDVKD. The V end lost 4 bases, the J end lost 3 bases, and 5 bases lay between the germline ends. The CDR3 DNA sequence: TGTGCCACCAGTGAGAGGGACACCGGGGAGCTGTTTTTT. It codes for CATSERDTGELFF.

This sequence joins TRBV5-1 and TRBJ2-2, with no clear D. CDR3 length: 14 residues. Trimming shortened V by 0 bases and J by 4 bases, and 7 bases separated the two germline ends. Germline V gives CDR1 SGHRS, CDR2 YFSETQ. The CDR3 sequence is CASSLVSFTGELFF. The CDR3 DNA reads TGCGCCAGCAGCTTGGTCAGTTTCACCGGGGAGCTGTTTTTT.

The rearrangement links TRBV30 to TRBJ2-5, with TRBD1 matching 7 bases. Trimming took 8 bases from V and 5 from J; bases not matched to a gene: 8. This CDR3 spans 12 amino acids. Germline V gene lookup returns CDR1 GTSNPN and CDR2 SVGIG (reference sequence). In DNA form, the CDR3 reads TGTGCCGGGGCCAGGGGGAGTGAGACCCAGTACTTC. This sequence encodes CAGARGSETQYF.

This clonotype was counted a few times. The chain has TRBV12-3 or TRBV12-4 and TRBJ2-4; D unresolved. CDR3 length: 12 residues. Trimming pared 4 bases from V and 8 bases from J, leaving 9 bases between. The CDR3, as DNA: TGTGCCAGCAGTTCGGTCCTGGACATTCAGTACTTC. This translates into CASSSVLDIQYF.

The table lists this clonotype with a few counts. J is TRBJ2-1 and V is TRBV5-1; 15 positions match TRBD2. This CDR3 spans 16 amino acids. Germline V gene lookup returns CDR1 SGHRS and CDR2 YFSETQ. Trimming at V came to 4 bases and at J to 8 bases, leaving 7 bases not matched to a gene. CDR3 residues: CASSPGLAGGHDEQFF. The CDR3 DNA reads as TGCGCCAGCAGCCCTGGACTAGCGGGGGGGCACGATGAGCAGTTCTTC. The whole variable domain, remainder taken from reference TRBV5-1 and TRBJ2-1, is KAGVTQTPRYLIKTRGQQVTLSCSPISGHRSVSWYQQTPGQGLQFLFEYFSETQRNKGNFPGRFSGRQFSNSRSEMNVSTLELGDSALYLCASSPGLAGGHDEQFFGPGTRLTVL.

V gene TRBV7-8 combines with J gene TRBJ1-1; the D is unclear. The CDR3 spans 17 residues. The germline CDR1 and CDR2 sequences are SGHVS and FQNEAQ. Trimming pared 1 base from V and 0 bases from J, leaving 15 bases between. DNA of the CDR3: TGTGCCAGCAGCTTAGTGAGGAGAACCCCCGTGAACACTGAAGCTTTCTTT. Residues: CASSLVRRTPVNTEAFF.

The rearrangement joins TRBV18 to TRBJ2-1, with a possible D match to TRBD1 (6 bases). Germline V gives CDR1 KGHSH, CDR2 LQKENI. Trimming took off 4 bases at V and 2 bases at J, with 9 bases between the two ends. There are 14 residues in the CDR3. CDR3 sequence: CASSQGQPYNEQFF. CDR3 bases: TGTGCCAGCTCACAAGGACAGCCCTACAATGAGCAGTTCTTC.

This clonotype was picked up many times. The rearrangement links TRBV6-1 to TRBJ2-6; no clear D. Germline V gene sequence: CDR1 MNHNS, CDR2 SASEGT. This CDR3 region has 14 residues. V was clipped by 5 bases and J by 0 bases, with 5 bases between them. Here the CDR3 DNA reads TGTGCCAGCAGTCCGTTCTCTGGGGCCAACGTCCTGACTTTC. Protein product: CASSPFSGANVLTF.

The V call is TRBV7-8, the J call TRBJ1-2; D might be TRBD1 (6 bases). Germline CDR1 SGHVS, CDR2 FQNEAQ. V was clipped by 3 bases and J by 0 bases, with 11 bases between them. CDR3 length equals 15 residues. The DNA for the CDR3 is TGTGCCAGCAGCTTCTACAGGGACTCTAACTATGGCTACACCTTC. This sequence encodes CASSFYRDSNYGYTF.

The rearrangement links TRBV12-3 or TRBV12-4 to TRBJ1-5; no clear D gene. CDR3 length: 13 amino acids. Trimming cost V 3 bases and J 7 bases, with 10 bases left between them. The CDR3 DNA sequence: TGTGCCAGCAGTTTTAATCAGTTGCAGCCCCAGCATTTT. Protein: CASSFNQLQPQHF.

As DNA, the CDR3 is TGTGCCAGCAGCGAGGACAGGGGCGACGTTTTCTTT. Amino acids: CASSEDRGDVFF. The chain carries TRBV12-3 or TRBV12-4 and TRBJ1-1; 9 nucleotides agree with TRBD1. CDR3 length: 12 residues. With V trimmed by 6 bases and J by 13 bases, 9 bases remained unmatched.

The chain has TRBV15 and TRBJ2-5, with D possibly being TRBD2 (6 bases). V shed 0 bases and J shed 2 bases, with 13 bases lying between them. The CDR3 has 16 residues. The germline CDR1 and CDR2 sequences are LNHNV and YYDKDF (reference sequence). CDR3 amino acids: CATSRDGPGTQETQYF. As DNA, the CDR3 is TGTGCCACCAGCAGAGATGGTCCAGGGACTCAAGAGACCCAGTACTTC.

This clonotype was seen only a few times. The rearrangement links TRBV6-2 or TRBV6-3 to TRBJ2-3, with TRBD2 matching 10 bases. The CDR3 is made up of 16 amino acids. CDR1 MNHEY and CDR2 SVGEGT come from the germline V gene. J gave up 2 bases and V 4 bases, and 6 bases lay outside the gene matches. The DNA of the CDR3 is TGTGCCAGCAGTTTCCTACTAGCGGGGAACACAGATACGCAGTATTTT. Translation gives CASSFLLAGNTDTQYF.

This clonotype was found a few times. The CDR3 coding sequence is TGTGCCAGCAGTCTCAGCAGGTTAGAGACCCAGTACTTC. It specifies CASSLSRLETQYF. The chain combines TRBV12-3 or TRBV12-4 with TRBJ2-5; D not resolved. The V end was cut by 5 bases, the J end by 4 bases, with 11 bases between. The CDR3 covers 13 residues.

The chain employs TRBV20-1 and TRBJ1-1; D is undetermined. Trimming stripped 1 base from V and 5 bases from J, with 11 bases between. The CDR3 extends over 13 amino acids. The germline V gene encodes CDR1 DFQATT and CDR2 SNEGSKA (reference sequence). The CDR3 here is CSARVPGVTEAFF. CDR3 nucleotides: TGCAGTGCTAGAGTACCCGGGGTAACTGAAGCTTTCTTT.

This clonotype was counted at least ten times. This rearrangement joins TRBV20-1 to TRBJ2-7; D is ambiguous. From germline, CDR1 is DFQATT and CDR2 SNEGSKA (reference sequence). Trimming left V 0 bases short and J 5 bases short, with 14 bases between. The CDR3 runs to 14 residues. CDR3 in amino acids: CSAREHDFRDEQYF. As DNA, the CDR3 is TGCAGTGCTAGAGAGCACGACTTCCGCGACGAGCAGTACTTC.

CDR3 in DNA: TGTGCCAGCAGTTACTCTAAAACCCCTAGCGGGATCTACAATGAGCAGTTCTTC. This codes for CASSYSKTPSGIYNEQFF. The gene calls are TRBV6-2 or TRBV6-3 and TRBJ2-1; 9 positions agree with TRBD2. Germline V gene sequence: CDR1 MNHEY, CDR2 SVGEGT. The trim removed 0 bases at V and 3 bases at J, leaving 9 bases unmatched. This CDR3 region has 18 residues.

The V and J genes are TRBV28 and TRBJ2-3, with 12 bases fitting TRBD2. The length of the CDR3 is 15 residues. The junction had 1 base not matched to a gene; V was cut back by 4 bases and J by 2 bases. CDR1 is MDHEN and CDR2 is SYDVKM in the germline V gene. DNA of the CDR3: TGTGCCAGCAGTTGGACTAGCGGGATCACAGATACGCAGTATTTT. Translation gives CASSWTSGITDTQYF.

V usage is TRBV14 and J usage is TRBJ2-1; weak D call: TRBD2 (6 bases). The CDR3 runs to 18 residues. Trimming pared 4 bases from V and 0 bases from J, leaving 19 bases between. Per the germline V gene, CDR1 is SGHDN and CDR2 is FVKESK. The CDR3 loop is CASSPRASAMSSYNEQFF. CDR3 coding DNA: TGTGCCAGCAGCCCGCGGGCTAGCGCCATGAGCTCCTACAATGAGCAGTTCTTC.

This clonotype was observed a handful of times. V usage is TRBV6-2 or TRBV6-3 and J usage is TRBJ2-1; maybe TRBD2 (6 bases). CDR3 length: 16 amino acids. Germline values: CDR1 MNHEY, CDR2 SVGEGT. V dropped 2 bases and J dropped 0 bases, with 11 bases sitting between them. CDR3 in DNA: TGTGCCAGCAGTTACGTTGCGGGGAGCTCCTACAATGAGCAGTTCTTC. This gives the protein CASSYVAGSSYNEQFF.

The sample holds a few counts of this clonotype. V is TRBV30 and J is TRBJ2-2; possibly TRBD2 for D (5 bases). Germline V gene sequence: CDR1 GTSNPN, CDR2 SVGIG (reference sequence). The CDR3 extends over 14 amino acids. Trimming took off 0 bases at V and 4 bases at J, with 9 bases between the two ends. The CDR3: CAWSVRGGTGELFF. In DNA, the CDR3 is TGTGCCTGGAGTGTCCGGGGTGGCACCGGGGAGCTGTTTTTT.

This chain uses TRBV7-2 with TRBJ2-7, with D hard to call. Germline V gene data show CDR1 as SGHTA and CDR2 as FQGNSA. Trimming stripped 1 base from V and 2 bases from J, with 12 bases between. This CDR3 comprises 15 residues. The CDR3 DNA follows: TGTGCCAGCAGCTTAGTGGGTGACCCCACCTACGAGCAGTACTTC. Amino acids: CASSLVGDPTYEQYF.

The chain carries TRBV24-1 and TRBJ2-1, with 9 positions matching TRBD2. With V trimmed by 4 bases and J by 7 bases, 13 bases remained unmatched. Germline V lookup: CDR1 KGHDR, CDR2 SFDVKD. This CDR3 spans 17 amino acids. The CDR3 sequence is CATSDPPGGRAGNEQFF. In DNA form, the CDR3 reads TGTGCCACCAGTGACCCCCCCGGCGGGAGGGCCGGGAATGAGCAGTTCTTC.

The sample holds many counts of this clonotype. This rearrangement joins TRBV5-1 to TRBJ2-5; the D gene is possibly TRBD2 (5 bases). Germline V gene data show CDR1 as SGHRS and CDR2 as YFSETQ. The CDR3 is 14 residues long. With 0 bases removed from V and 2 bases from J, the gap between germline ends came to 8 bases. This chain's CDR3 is CASSLGSGQETQYF. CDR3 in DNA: TGCGCCAGCAGCTTGGGTTCGGGGCAAGAGACCCAGTACTTC.

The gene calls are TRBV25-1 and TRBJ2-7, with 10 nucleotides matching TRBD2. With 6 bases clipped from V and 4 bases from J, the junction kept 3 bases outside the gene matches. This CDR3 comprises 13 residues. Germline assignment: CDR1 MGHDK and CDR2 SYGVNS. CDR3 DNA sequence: TGTGCCAGCAGGCCTAGCGGGAGTTACGAGCAGTACTTC. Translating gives CASRPSGSYEQYF.

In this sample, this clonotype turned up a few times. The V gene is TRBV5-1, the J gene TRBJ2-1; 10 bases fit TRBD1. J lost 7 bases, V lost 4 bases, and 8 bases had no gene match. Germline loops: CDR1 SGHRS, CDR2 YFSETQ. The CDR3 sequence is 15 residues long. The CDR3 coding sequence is TGCGCCAGCAGCCCCGGGGACAGGGGTTGGAATGAGCAGTTCTTC. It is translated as CASSPGDRGWNEQFF.

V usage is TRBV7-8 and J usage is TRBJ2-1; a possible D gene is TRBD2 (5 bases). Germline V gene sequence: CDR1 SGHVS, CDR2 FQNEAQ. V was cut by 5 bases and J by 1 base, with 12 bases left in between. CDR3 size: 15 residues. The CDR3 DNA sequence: TGTGCCAGCAGCCGAGCGGACGGTTCCTACAATGAGCAGTTCTTC. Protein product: CASSRADGSYNEQFF.